The sequence of this TCR beta chain was determined in a study of blood T cell repertoires in COVID-19. Original analysis: Cell counts per sample came from amplifying reference gene primers. Some clones are missing from TCRdb's copy, which holds only in-frame ones; the method was immunoSEQ multiplex PCR. The V and J calls and the clone size are those of that table, but D and trimming were determined from the DNA. The sample lists tens of thousands of clones, around 83% occurring once. V lost 1 base to trimming and J lost 3 bases, with 19 bases between them. Germline lookup yields CDR1 SGHTA and CDR2 FQGNSA. The CDR3 has 17 residues.

The origin of this receptor is a woman aged 60 to 75 with acute or convalescent COVID-19. V and J are TRBV7-2 and TRBJ2-7, with D perhaps matching TRBD2 (5 bases). The source material was peripheral blood. The CDR3 nucleotides are TGTGCCAGCAGCTTAGTTATCAACCGCGGAGGTAACTACGAGCAGTACTTC. Residues: CASSLVINRGGNYEQYF.